Listed below are T cell receptor beta chains from one sample, sequenced in a study of radiotherapy plus CTLA-4 blockade in lung cancer. The method was immunoSEQ multiplex PCR; TCRdb's version includes in-frame clones alone and lacks a portion of them. The sample holds 60,000 to 85,000 clones, 85% to 90% seen once. The starting material was peripheral blood, obtained from a patient treated with radiotherapy plus ipilimumab. These receptors came from a human donor with non-small cell lung cancer who had stable disease on radiotherapy plus ipilimumab. The CDR3 runs from the conserved cysteine through the conserved F or W. A D gene is named only where the DNA matches it firmly. The size of a clone is reported for some rows only, either as once, few or many, or as a class for expanded clones.

j_call,v_call,d_call,clone_size,cdr3_nt,cdr3_aa
TRBJ1-6,TRBV13,.,.,TGTGCCAGCAGCTTAGTTCCCAGCTCCTATAATTCACCCCTCCACTTT,CASSLVPSSYNSPLHF
TRBJ2-3,TRBV28,.,.,TGTGCCAGCAGTCCACCTGGGCAGGGACCAGATACGCAGTATTTT,CASSPPGQGPDTQYF
TRBJ2-5,TRBV10-2,TRBD1,.,TGCGCCAGCAGTGATAACAGGGGGGTCCAAGAGACCCAGTACTTC,CASSDNRGVQETQYF
TRBJ2-2,TRBV7-2,TRBD1,.,TGTGCCAGCACTTCCGGGACAGGGGTTATGGCCGGGGAGCTGTTTTTT,CASTSGTGVMAGELFF
TRBJ1-5,TRBV19,.,.,TGTGCCAGTAGTACCAGGGCGGATCAGCCCCAGCATTTT,CASSTRADQPQHF
TRBJ2-1,TRBV6-5,TRBD1,.,TGTGCCAGCAGCCCACACGGGACAGGGGGTGGTGAGCAGTTCTTC,CASSPHGTGGGEQFF
TRBJ1-2,TRBV25-1,.,.,TGTGCCAGCAGTGAGTTGGGTGGACAGGGCTACACCTTC,CASSELGGQGYTF
TRBJ2-4,TRBV28,.,once,TGTGCCAGCAGCCCCCCCCGGGAACTAGCCAAAAACATTCAGTACTTC,CASSPPRELAKNIQYF
TRBJ1-5,TRBV28,.,.,TGTGCCAGCACGAGCGGTAATCAGCCCCAGCATTTT,CASTSGNQPQHF
TRBJ2-5,TRBV28,.,.,TGTGCCAGCAGTCCTCACCAGGGTTCCGGGACCCAGTACTTC,CASSPHQGSGTQYF
TRBJ1-1,TRBV28,TRBD1,.,TGTGCCAGCATCAGGGGCGGGGACAGGGCGAAAGCTTTCTTT,CASIRGGDRAKAFF
TRBJ1-5,TRBV19,.,.,TGTGCCAGTTGTTTTTCGGGGGCTCAGCCCCAGCATTTT,CASCFSGAQPQHF
TRBJ1-1,TRBV7-2,.,once,TGTGCCAGCAGCACACGGACGGCTTGGGGGTCTGAAGCTTTCTTT,CASSTRTAWGSEAFF
TRBJ2-1,TRBV14,TRBD2,.,TGTGCCAGCAGCCAACGGTTTGGCGGGAGCTCAAATGAGCAGTTCTTC,CASSQRFGGSSNEQFF
TRBJ1-3,TRBV28,.,.,TGTGCCAGCAGCCCCGGGACTTTCTCTGGAAACACCATATATTTT,CASSPGTFSGNTIYF
TRBJ2-3,TRBV28,.,.,TGTGCCAGCAACTTCGGTGGCGGAGCGGGTAGGCGGACAGATACGCAGTATTTT,CASNFGGGAGRRTDTQYF
TRBJ1-3,TRBV14,.,.,TGTGCCAGCAGCCTAATTACAGGGATTACAAGGGGAAACACCATATATTTT,CASSLITGITRGNTIYF
TRBJ1-1,TRBV18,.,.,TGTGCCAGCTCACCACCTCCTGGCCGTACTGAAGCTTTCTTT,CASSPPPGRTEAFF
TRBJ2-2,TRBV6-5,.,.,TGTGCCAGCAGTTACGAAGGAACCGGGGAGCTGTTTTTT,CASSYEGTGELFF
TRBJ2-2,TRBV11-2,.,.,TGTGCCAGCAGCTTCCGGGGGTTGAGCACCGGGGAGCTGTTTTTT,CASSFRGLSTGELFF
TRBJ2-2,TRBV5-6,TRBD2,.,TGTGCCAGCAGCTTACTAGCGGGGGTGTACACCGGGGAGCTGTTTTTT,CASSLLAGVYTGELFF
TRBJ1-4,TRBV18,.,.,TGTGCCAGCTCACCAGGGACTGAAAAACTGTTTTTT,CASSPGTEKLFF
TRBJ1-6,TRBV6-1,TRBD1,.,TGTGCCAGCAGTGGGGGACAGGGAAATTCACCCCTCCACTTT,CASSGGQGNSPLHF
TRBJ2-7,TRBV6-1,.,.,TGTGCCAGCAGTGAGGCAGGGAGTCCCTACGAGCAGTACTTC,CASSEAGSPYEQYF
TRBJ1-6,TRBV6-6,TRBD1,.,TGTGCCAGCAGTTACGGGACAGGGTCGGGATCACCCCTCCACTTT,CASSYGTGSGSPLHF
TRBJ2-5,TRBV2,.,.,TGTGCCAGCAAGCCATCCTCCCAAGAGACCCAGTACTTC,CASKPSSQETQYF
TRBJ1-1,TRBV4-1,.,.,TGCGCCAGCAGCCGCGTTTCCGACACTGAAGCTTTCTTT,CASSRVSDTEAFF
TRBJ2-2,TRBV28,.,.,TGTGCCAGCAGTTCCCCCGGGGCGAACACCGGGGAGCTGTTTTTT,CASSSPGANTGELFF